This T cell receptor (beta chain) originates from a study of T cell repertoires in ileal Crohn's disease. Study results and limitations: Endoscopy was done a median around seven months after surgery.

Notes on this clone: Its antigen is unknown.

Looked up from germline, CDR1 is MNHEY and CDR2 is SVGAGI. V lost 6 bases to trimming and J lost 4 bases; unmatched junction nucleotides: 2. CDR3 length: 12 amino acids. TCRdb's copy holds only in-frame clones and misses some; the assay was immunoSEQ multiplex PCR. The data contain some 10,000 clones, 75% to 85% of them singletons. Stated time point: neoterminal ileum biopsy at postoperative endoscopy, about 6 months after surgery. The V call is TRBV6-5, the J call TRBJ1-2; 7 nucleotides line up with TRBD1. Sequencing input: ileal tissue. The receptor comes from an adult with Crohn's disease. The CDR3 DNA sequence: TGTGCCAGCAGCAACAGGGGCTATGGCTACACCTTC. It encodes CASSNRGYGYTF.